This T cell receptor beta chain emerged from a study of T-cell memory formation after mild COVID-19. Across the whole study: The study found TCR clusters largely donor specific.

As for this clonotype: Its specificity is unknown.

Study-wide points: Some clones that responded turned up in pre-infection memory, which suggests that cross-reactive memory joined in.

The CDR3 sequence is 13 residues long. V shed 4 bases and J 5 bases; nucleotides not matched to a gene: 1. Researchers used 5'RACE with constant-segment primers to make TCR alpha and TCR beta cDNA libraries that carry sample barcodes and UMIs. From the 5' RACE reads, TCRdb called clonotypes with MiXCR, one entry per CDR3 protein. Of approximately 440,000 distinct CDR3 sequences in the sample, 15% to 25% were seen once. The source is an adult woman who had mild COVID-19 (a few samples of this study predate the infection). Cell type and time point are not known. V is TRBV12-3 or TRBV12-4 and J is TRBJ2-4; 8 bases match TRBD1. Sequencing used PBMCs or a T cell subset sorted from them (not recorded which). The CDR3 nucleotides are TGTGCCAGCAGTTCAGGGGGCCAAAACATTCAGTACTTC. This translates into CASSSGGQNIQYF.